This T cell receptor (beta chain) is from a study of T cells in Graves' hyperthyroidism and ophthalmopathy. It was RNA transcripts that yielded the amplified TCR beta CDR3 regions. The HTBI set primed first-round TCR CDR3 RT-PCR. Each CDR3 protein gets one entry after TCRdb re-called the multiplex PCR reads with MiXCR. The sample contains around 450,000 distinct CDR3 sequences, about a sixth of which appear only once. Study findings and constraints: Ophthalmopathy onset followed model prediction by a median about six months. Most clonotypes that expanded in the thyroid above 0.001 also showed up in blood.

The study excluded patients with uncontrolled infection, other autoimmune disease, pregnancy or lactation. Based on clinical symptoms, serum thyroxine and TRAb, thyroid ultrasound and orbital computed tomography, diagnoses were reached. The CDR3 runs to 15 residues. The trim removed 1 base at V and 6 bases at J, leaving 4 bases unmatched. Germline CDR1 reads SEHNR; CDR2 reads FQNEAQ (reference sequence). This clonotype has only a few counts. Its antigen is undetermined. V is TRBV7-9 and J is TRBJ2-1; TRBD2 agrees at 9 bases. The sequence derives from a woman under 30 with Graves' hyperthyroidism. Sequencing was done on a sample of blood. CDR3 region: CASSLGPAGGNEQFF. DNA for the CDR3: TGTGCCAGCAGCTTAGGTCCAGCGGGAGGCAATGAGCAGTTCTTC.